These 15 T cell receptor beta chains originate from one sample sequenced in a study of control samples from healthy donors and cancer patients. Sequencing was performed with immunoSEQ multiplex PCR; in TCRdb, only in-frame clones are kept and a portion is missing. The sample has 75,000 to 95,000 clones, over 75% seen once; the top ten hold over 3%. The sequenced material came from blood. The source is a woman in her late teens or twenties in good health.

This chain links TRBV3-1 (or the pseudogene TRBV3-2) with TRBJ1-2; 12 bases are shared with TRBD1. CDR3 length equals 15 residues. The germline CDR1 and CDR2 sequences are LGHDT and YNNKEL (reference sequence). The J segment lost 4 bases and the V segment lost 3 bases, leaving 3 bases of the junction unmatched. The CDR3 loop is CASSQGQGAGYGYTF. The CDR3 bases are TGTGCCAGCAGCCAGGGACAGGGGGCGGGCTATGGCTACACCTTC.

This clone was detected only a few times. The rearrangement uses TRBV6-5 and TRBJ2-5; possible D gene TRBD1, 5 bases. V was pared by 1 base and J by 1 base, with 13 bases between. This CDR3 contains 16 residues. CDR1 and CDR2 (germline): MNHEY, SVGAGI. DNA of the CDR3: TGTGCCAGCAGTTACTTCGAGAAAGGGGCCCAAGAGACCCAGTACTTC. Its translation: CASSYFEKGAQETQYF.

The J gene is TRBJ2-2, the V gene TRBV6-5, with 8 nucleotides matching TRBD1. CDR1 MNHEY and CDR2 SVGAGI come from the germline V gene. Unmatched junction bases numbered 5, after V lost 6 bases and J lost 5 bases. The CDR3 length is 14 residues. This CDR3 is CASSNRGKTGELFF. The CDR3 region has the DNA TGTGCCAGCAGCAACAGGGGGAAGACCGGGGAGCTGTTTTTT.

This clone occurred once. The chain joins TRBV6-5 to TRBJ2-7; 9 bases match TRBD1. The CDR3 runs to 14 residues. The V gene end was trimmed by 2 bases and the J gene end by 3 bases; junction bases not matched to a gene: 2. Germline assignment: CDR1 MNHEY and CDR2 SVGAGI. The CDR3 region has the DNA TGTGCCAGCAGTTACGGGACAGGGCACTACGAGCAGTACTTC. As protein: CASSYGTGHYEQYF.

This chain uses TRBV13 with TRBJ2-3; possible D gene TRBD2, 6 bases. Trimming pared 0 bases from V and 5 bases from J, leaving 12 bases between. The CDR3 spans 15 residues. Germline V lookup: CDR1 PRHDT, CDR2 FYEKMQ (reference sequence). The CDR3 sequence: CASSLGGGAKDTQYF. CDR3 bases: TGTGCCAGCAGCTTAGGGGGCGGGGCCAAAGATACGCAGTATTTT.

This clone is termed medium-sized. J is TRBJ1-6 and V is TRBV6-4; D ambiguous. Germline V gives CDR1 MRHNA, CDR2 SNTAGT. V was shortened by 2 bases and J by 5 bases, with 4 bases between the two germline ends. There are 13 residues in the CDR3. CDR3 region: CASSDRDNSPLHF. The CDR3 region has the DNA TGTGCCAGCAGTGACAGGGATAATTCACCCCTCCACTTT.

This chain uses TRBV5-1 with TRBJ1-1; 10 nucleotides align to TRBD1. The CDR3 runs 14 residues. J lost 4 bases, V lost 0 bases, and 0 bases had no gene match. CDR1 is SGHRS and CDR2 is YFSETQ in the germline V gene. The CDR3 DNA reads TGCGCCAGCAGCTTGGGGACAGGGGGCACTGAAGCTTTCTTT. Translating gives CASSLGTGGTEAFF.

This sequence joins TRBV24-1 and TRBJ1-3; D is unclear. Trimming removed 2 bases at V and 2 bases at J, with 0 bases between. The CDR3 covers 12 residues. CDR1 and CDR2 (germline): KGHDR, SFDVKD. The CDR3 loop is CATSDSGNTIYF. The CDR3 DNA is TGTGCCACCAGTGATTCTGGAAACACCATATATTTT.

The genes are TRBV19 and TRBJ1-5; a possible D gene is TRBD1 (5 bases). V was pared by 6 bases and J by 3 bases, with 9 bases between. Germline V gives CDR1 LNHDA, CDR2 SQIVND (reference sequence). This CDR3 is built from 13 residues. As DNA, the CDR3 is TGTGCCAGTAGAGACAGCCTCAATCAGCCCCAGCATTTT. Encoded protein: CASRDSLNQPQHF.

The rearrangement joins TRBV4-1 to TRBJ2-2; D is perhaps TRBD2 (5 bases). Trimming cost V 1 base and J 4 bases, with 7 bases left between them. The CDR3 totals 14 residues. Germline-derived CDR1 and CDR2 are MGHRA and YSYEKL. CDR3 protein: CASSQVGSTGELFF. CDR3 coding DNA: TGCGCCAGCAGCCAAGTTGGGAGCACCGGGGAGCTGTTTTTT.

The V call is TRBV6-5, the J call TRBJ2-7; TRBD1 is a possible D gene (6 bases). V lost 4 bases and J lost 6, with 22 bases in between. CDR1 MNHEY and CDR2 SVGAGI come from the germline V gene. This CDR3 region has 16 residues. The CDR3 is CASSSLTNTGRGEQYF. The CDR3 DNA reads TGTGCCAGCAGTTCCCTAACGAACACAGGGAGAGGCGAGCAGTACTTC.

The chain employs TRBV5-6 and TRBJ2-3; D might be TRBD1 (6 bases). CDR3 size: 15 residues. The V gene lost 4 bases and the J gene lost 1 base, with 13 bases spanning the gap. Germline V gene sequence: CDR1 SGHDT, CDR2 YYEEEE. The CDR3 region is CASSVYRAGTDTQYF. CDR3 DNA sequence: TGTGCCAGCAGCGTCTACAGGGCGGGCACAGATACGCAGTATTTT.

A single count supports this clone. This chain joins TRBV6-4 and TRBJ1-1; D ambiguous. The CDR3 length is 13 residues. CDR1 is MRHNA, CDR2 SNTAGT, per germline. Trimming took 10 bases from V and 1 from J, leaving 13 bases between them. CDR3 residues: CATLFKGNTEAFF. The CDR3 DNA reads TGTGCCACCCTATTCAAAGGGAACACTGAAGCTTTCTTT.

Here the CDR3 reads CASSLDRASYEQYF. The DNA for the CDR3 is TGTGCCAGCAGCTTGGACAGGGCGAGCTACGAGCAGTACTTC. V gene TRBV5-5 combines with J gene TRBJ2-7; TRBD1 might be the D (6 bases). CDR3 length equals 14 residues. Trimming cost V 0 bases and J 3 bases, with 10 bases left between them. CDR1 and CDR2 from the germline V gene are SGHKS and YYEKEE (reference sequence).

This clone was counted a single time. The rearrangement uses TRBV7-2 and TRBJ1-5; TRBD1 agrees at 8 bases. Germline V gene sequence: CDR1 SGHTA, CDR2 FQGNSA. CDR3 size: 16 residues. Losses at the gene ends were 5 bases for V and 0 bases for J; bases not matched to a gene: 6. As DNA, the CDR3 is TGTGCCAGCAGCCTCATGACAGGGGCTAGCAATCAGCCCCAGCATTTT. Protein sequence: CASSLMTGASNQPQHF.